The 24 T cell receptor beta chains listed next were all sequenced from one sample in a study of blood T cell repertoires in COVID-19. Here immunoSEQ multiplex PCR was the method, and the copy in TCRdb shows in-frame clones only, minus some. The sample carries hundreds of thousands of clones, about nine tenths recorded once. Material for sequencing was PBMCs or T cells enriched from blood (not recorded which). The receptors here all came from a woman aged 45-65 years in a cohort exposed to, infected with or recovered from COVID-19 (not recorded which).

The rearrangement links TRBV21-1 to TRBJ2-6; the D segment call TRBD1 is taken from the table without a DNA check. TRBV21-1 is deemed a pseudogene. The CDR3 is made up of 18 amino acids. For the CDR3, the DNA is TGTGCCAGCAGCAACAACCGAGGATCCCGGGACAGTCCCAACGTCCTGACTTTC. Amino acids: CASSNNRGSRDSPNVLTF.

The rearrangement uses TRBV12-3 or TRBV12-4 and TRBJ1-1; D may be TRBD1 (5 bases). Deletions cut 6 bases from V and 5 bases from J, with 13 bases between. This CDR3 region has 13 residues. CDR3: CASSPLGGTEAFF. CDR3 bases: TGTGCCAGCAGCCCCCTCGGGGGGACTGAAGCTTTCTTT.

The chain uses TRBV2 and TRBJ2-7; the D gene is possibly TRBD2 (7 bases). The V gene lost 4 bases and the J gene lost 5 bases, with 9 bases spanning the gap. This CDR3 is built from 12 residues. The germline V gene has CDR1 SNHLY and CDR2 FYNNEI. The CDR3 protein is CASSGGGDEQYF. CDR3 nucleotide sequence: TGTGCCAGCAGTGGGGGGGGCGACGAGCAGTACTTC. Combining the CDR3 with reference TRBV2 and TRBJ2-7 gives the whole variable domain EPEVTQTPSHQVTQMGQEVILRCVPISNHLYFYWYRQILGQKVEFLVSFYNNEISEKSEIFDDQFSVERPDGSNFTLKIRSTKLEDSAMYFCASSGGGDEQYFGPGTRLTVT.

The chain combines TRBV27 with TRBJ2-1; 8 bases fit TRBD2. This CDR3 spans 16 amino acids. Germline CDR1 reads MNHEY; CDR2 reads SMNVEV (reference sequence). V shed 5 bases, J shed 8 bases, and the junction held 14 bases outside the gene matches. The CDR3 region has the DNA TGTGCCAGCAGTAAACTTGGGGGGACTAGTCCCCATGAGCAGTTCTTC. Protein: CASSKLGGTSPHEQFF.

The rearrangement links TRBV25-1 to TRBJ2-3; 11 positions match TRBD2. Germline loops: CDR1 MGHDK, CDR2 SYGVNS. CDR3 size: 16 residues. With 4 bases clipped from V and 1 base from J, the junction kept 4 bases outside the gene matches. The CDR3 here is CASSVQLAGGTDTQYF. The CDR3, as DNA: TGTGCCAGCAGTGTTCAACTAGCGGGAGGCACAGATACGCAGTATTTT.

This chain uses TRBV7-8 with TRBJ2-4, with D possibly TRBD2 on 5 matching bases. Per germline, CDR1 SGHVS and CDR2 FQNEAQ. V lost 1 base and J lost 0, with 10 bases in between. The CDR3 is 16 amino acids. In nucleotides, the CDR3 is TGTGCCAGCAGCTTAGAGGGAGCCCTAGCCAAAAACATTCAGTACTTC. Its translation: CASSLEGALAKNIQYF.

The chain recombines TRBV24-1 with TRBJ2-1, with 13 bases fitting TRBD2. With 3 bases clipped from V and 8 bases from J, the junction kept 6 bases outside the gene matches. CDR3 length: 16 amino acids. In germline, CDR1 is KGHDR, CDR2 SFDVKD. This chain's CDR3 is CATSDPRTSGGHEQFF. CDR3 DNA sequence: TGTGCCACCAGTGATCCCCGGACTAGCGGGGGACATGAGCAGTTCTTC.

The chain is built from TRBV18 and TRBJ2-7; the D gene is possibly TRBD2 (5 bases). This CDR3 is built from 16 residues. The germline V and J ends were trimmed by 0 bases and 3 bases, with 15 bases remaining between them. The germline V gene has CDR1 KGHSH and CDR2 LQKENI. DNA for the CDR3: TGTGCCAGCTCACCACCTAGGGAACTAGTATTCTACGAGCAGTACTTC. It codes for CASSPPRELVFYEQYF.

This clone was seen once. The gene calls are TRBV5-6 and TRBJ1-5, with TRBD1 identical over 9 bases. The J segment lost 7 bases and the V segment lost 0 bases, leaving 5 bases of the junction unmatched. The CDR3 runs to 15 residues. CDR1 and CDR2 from the germline V gene are SGHDT and YYEEEE. The CDR3, as DNA: TGTGCCAGCAGCTTGGACAGGGGGCGCGGACAGCCCCAGCATTTT. This encodes CASSLDRGRGQPQHF.

This sequence joins TRBV5-1 and TRBJ2-5, with D perhaps TRBD1 (5 bases). CDR1 and CDR2 from the germline V gene are SGHRS and YFSETQ. Trimming removed 0 bases from V and 0 bases from J, with 18 bases in between. This CDR3 comprises 18 residues. CDR3 coding DNA: TGCGCCAGCAGCTTGGGTTGGGGCGACAGAGCAGACCAAGAGACCCAGTACTTC. This sequence encodes CASSLGWGDRADQETQYF.

V and J are TRBV28 and TRBJ1-5, with a tentative D call TRBD1 (5 bases). V gave up 5 bases and J gave up 2 bases, with 16 bases separating them. The CDR3 is 16 residues long. The V gene's germline CDR1 is MDHEN and CDR2 SYDVKM. In DNA, the CDR3 is TGTGCCAGCAGTCCCTCTGGGGGGTACGGCAATCAGCCCCAGCATTTT. Translating it yields CASSPSGGYGNQPQHF.

This chain's CDR3 is CASSLAAGGTGELFF. In DNA, the CDR3 is TGTGCCAGCAGCTTAGCGGCGGGGGGCACCGGGGAGCTGTTTTTT. The chain links TRBV7-2 to TRBJ2-2, with 8 bases lining up with TRBD2. Germline values: CDR1 SGHTA, CDR2 FQGNSA. The CDR3 is made up of 15 amino acids. V was pared by 0 bases and J by 4 bases, with 1 base of the junction left unmatched.

This sequence joins TRBV28 and TRBJ2-7; 7 bases agree with TRBD2. Germline lookup yields CDR1 MDHEN and CDR2 SYDVKM. This CDR3 comprises 16 residues. With 5 bases clipped from V and 5 bases from J, the junction kept 15 bases outside the gene matches. The CDR3 bases are TGTGCCAGCAGTAGCGATGGGGCGGGGGTAATCCACGAGCAGTACTTC. Translated, it gives CASSSDGAGVIHEQYF.

This sequence joins TRBV6-2 or TRBV6-3 and TRBJ1-1; D is possibly TRBD1 (5 bases). Germline CDR1 MNHEY, CDR2 SVGEGT. V lost 4 bases, J lost 0 bases, and 15 bases lay in between. This CDR3 is 16 amino acids long. The DNA of the CDR3 is TGTGCCAGCAGTTCCCACTATTTGACAGTGAACACTGAAGCTTTCTTT. Protein: CASSSHYLTVNTEAFF.

The chain uses TRBV7-3 and TRBJ2-3; 7 bases align to TRBD2. V dropped 5 bases and J dropped 2; count of bases not matched to a gene: 7. The CDR3 runs 15 residues. Germline V gene data show CDR1 as SGHTA and CDR2 as FQGTGA. The CDR3 loop reads CASSESSGNTDTQYF. The CDR3 nucleotides read TGTGCCAGCAGCGAATCTAGCGGAAACACAGATACGCAGTATTTT.

The chain recombines TRBV7-3 with TRBJ1-1; D uncertain. Germline V gene lookup returns CDR1 SGHTA and CDR2 FQGTGA. The CDR3 covers 13 residues. Trimming took 2 bases from V and 4 from J, leaving 8 bases between them. The CDR3 region is CASSLSPSTEAFF. For the CDR3, the DNA is TGTGCCAGCAGCTTATCCCCCTCCACTGAAGCTTTCTTT. The whole variable domain, filled in from reference TRBV7-3 and TRBJ1-1, reads GAGVSQTPSNKVTEKGKYVELRCDPISGHTALYWYRQSLGQGPEFLIYFQGTGAADDSGLPNDRFFAVRPEGSVSTLKIQRTERGDSAVYLCASSLSPSTEAFFGQGTRLTVV.

The chain employs TRBV5-1 and TRBJ1-2; no definite D call. The germline V gene has CDR1 SGHRS and CDR2 YFSETQ. V was clipped by 1 base and J by 3 bases, with 10 bases between them. The CDR3 totals 14 residues. In DNA form, the CDR3 reads TGCGCCAGCAGCTTGATTCGGGGAGACTATGGCTACACCTTC. This codes for CASSLIRGDYGYTF.

The rearrangement links TRBV4-3 to TRBJ2-5, with 8 bases lining up with TRBD1. The CDR3 has 14 amino acids. Germline lookup yields CDR1 LGHNA and CDR2 YSLEER. J gave up 3 bases and V 4 bases, and 4 bases lay outside the gene matches. This chain's CDR3 is CASSRGTGEETQYF. The DNA for the CDR3 is TGCGCCAGCAGCCGGGGGACAGGTGAAGAGACCCAGTACTTC.

About this clone: One junction end disagrees with the germline gene, perhaps due to a read error. The chain joins TRBV29-1 to TRBJ1-2; D unresolved. The length of the CDR3 is 9 residues. CDR1 and CDR2 from the germline V gene are SQVTM and ANQGSEA. As DNA, the CDR3 is TGCAGCGTTGACGGGGTGGGGATCTTC. Translation gives CSVDGVGIF.

V is TRBV6-2 or TRBV6-3 and J is TRBJ2-7, with TRBD1 identical over 7 bases. The CDR3 has 12 residues. With V trimmed by 2 bases and J by 8 bases, 3 bases remained unmatched. Germline V gives CDR1 MNHEY, CDR2 SVGEGT. The CDR3 region is CASSYTQGKQYF. CDR3 in DNA: TGTGCCAGCAGTTACACACAGGGGAAGCAGTACTTC.

The sample holds one count of this clone. The gene calls are TRBV7-2 and TRBJ2-1; possible D gene TRBD2, 6 bases. V lost 3 bases to trimming and J lost 2 bases, with 11 bases between them. Germline CDR1 and CDR2: SGHTA and FQGNSA. The CDR3 runs to 15 residues. This chain's CDR3 is CASSFAAGTYNEQFF. Here the CDR3 DNA reads TGTGCCAGCAGCTTCGCGGCGGGGACCTACAATGAGCAGTTCTTC.

The chain couples TRBV28 to TRBJ1-1; D unclear. CDR3 size: 12 residues. The germline V gene has CDR1 MDHEN and CDR2 SYDVKM. The V and J ends lost 5 bases and 11 bases respectively, with 15 bases between them. The CDR3 nucleotides are TGTGCCAGCAGTGAGCAATTAATCAAGGCTTTCTTT. Translation: CASSEQLIKAFF.

This clone appeared a few times. The chain employs TRBV20-1 and TRBJ1-4; the D is unclear. Germline V CDR1 and CDR2: DFQATT, SNEGSKA (reference sequence). This CDR3 comprises 12 residues. Trimming stripped 3 bases from V and 8 bases from J, with 10 bases between. CDR3 sequence reads: CSASPRTEKLFF. CDR3 sequence (DNA): TGCAGTGCTAGTCCCAGAACGGAAAAACTGTTTTTT.

This sequence joins TRBV29-1 and TRBJ2-7, with 7 positions matching TRBD1. CDR3 length: 12 amino acids. Trimming cost V 7 bases and J 2 bases; bases outside gene matches: 5. From germline, CDR1 is SQVTM and CDR2 ANQGSEA. CDR3: CSATGTAYEQYF. CDR3 bases: TGCAGCGCGACCGGGACAGCCTACGAGCAGTACTTC.